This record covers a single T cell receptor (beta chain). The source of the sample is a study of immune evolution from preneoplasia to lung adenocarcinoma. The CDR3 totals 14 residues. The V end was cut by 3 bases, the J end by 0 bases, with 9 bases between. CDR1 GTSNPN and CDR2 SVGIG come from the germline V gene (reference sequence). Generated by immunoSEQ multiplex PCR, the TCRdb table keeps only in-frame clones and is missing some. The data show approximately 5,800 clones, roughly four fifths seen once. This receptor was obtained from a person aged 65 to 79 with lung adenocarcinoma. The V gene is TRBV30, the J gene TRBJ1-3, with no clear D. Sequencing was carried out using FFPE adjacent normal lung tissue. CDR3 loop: CAWRGGFSGNTIYF. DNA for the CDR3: TGTGCCTGGAGGGGAGGATTCTCTGGAAACACCATATATTTT.